The 20 T cell receptor beta chains in this list originate from one sample, sequenced in a study of PD-1 blockade in classical Hodgkin lymphoma. As to time point: cycle 4 day 1 (C4D1), after more than five weeks of nivolumab. After autologous stem cell transplantation all patients relapsed, and prior brentuximab vedotin exposure differed between cohorts. Using immunoSEQ multiplex PCR, the repertoire was profiled, and TCRdb retains in-frame clones only, with some absent. The table records tens of thousands of clones, roughly 85% of them present only once. The material sequenced was peripheral blood mononuclear cells (PBMCs), taken before the fourth cycle of nivolumab. These receptors all come from a human donor with classical Hodgkin lymphoma.

The table lists this clone with a count of one. V is TRBV5-1 and J is TRBJ2-5; 8 bases line up with TRBD1. Looked up from germline, CDR1 is SGHRS and CDR2 is YFSETQ. The CDR3 consists of 15 residues. The J segment lost 5 bases and the V segment lost 1 base, leaving 7 bases of the junction unmatched. CDR3 sequence reads: CASSLIGQGGETQYF. CDR3 bases: TGCGCCAGCAGCTTGATCGGACAGGGAGGCGAGACCCAGTACTTC.

This clone was counted between two and nine times. The V call is TRBV7-9, the J call TRBJ1-6, with TRBD1 identical over 8 bases. Trimming removed 1 base from V and 11 bases from J; junction bases left unmatched: 7. This CDR3 is built from 15 residues. Germline CDR1 SEHNR, CDR2 FQNEAQ (reference sequence). This CDR3 reads CASSLDGQGLPPLHF. CDR3 sequence (DNA): TGTGCCAGCAGCTTAGACGGACAGGGTTTGCCACCCCTCCACTTT.

The CDR3, as DNA: TGTGCCAGCAGCTTAAAAGGGGGGGCTCAGCCCCAGCATTTT. As protein: CASSLKGGAQPQHF. This chain connects TRBV7-9 to TRBJ1-5; D might be TRBD1 (6 bases). V lost 2 bases and J lost 6, with 11 bases in between. The CDR3 covers 14 residues. The V gene's germline CDR1 is SEHNR and CDR2 FQNEAQ (reference sequence).

The chain links TRBV7-8 to TRBJ1-5, with D unclear. The CDR3 consists of 14 residues. Germline CDR1 reads SGHVS; CDR2 reads FQNEAQ. The V end was cut by 1 base, the J end by 7 bases, with 11 bases between. The chain's CDR3 is CASSLDALGQPQHF. In DNA form, the CDR3 reads TGTGCCAGCAGCTTAGACGCCCTAGGGCAGCCCCAGCATTTT.

With regard to this clone: In the same sample, other DNA sequences code for this CDR3. The V gene is TRBV5-1, the J gene TRBJ2-5, with D maybe TRBD2 (6 bases). CDR3 length: 14 amino acids. CDR1 SGHRS and CDR2 YFSETQ come from the germline V gene. Trimming shortened V by 0 bases and J by 1 base, and 7 bases separated the two germline ends. CDR3 protein: CASSLGRGQETQYF. The CDR3 nucleotides are TGCGCCAGCAGCTTGGGGCGGGGCCAAGAGACCCAGTACTTC.

The chain couples TRBV6-4 to TRBJ1-2, with D unresolved. This CDR3 is 14 amino acids long. V dropped 0 bases and J dropped 4 bases, with 9 bases sitting between them. Per the germline V gene, CDR1 is MRHNA and CDR2 is SNTAGT. The CDR3, as DNA: TGTGCCAGCAGTGACTCCCCGCCAGTCTATGGCTACACCTTC. It specifies CASSDSPPVYGYTF.

The rearrangement uses TRBV2 and TRBJ2-2; D call uncertain. CDR1 and CDR2 from the germline V gene are SNHLY and FYNNEI. Trimming stripped 4 bases from V and 1 base from J, with 10 bases between. The CDR3 is 15 residues long. This chain's CDR3 is CASSGQDLNTGELFF. CDR3 nucleotide sequence: TGTGCCAGCAGTGGGCAGGACCTGAACACCGGGGAGCTGTTTTTT.

V and J are TRBV5-1 and TRBJ2-5; TRBD2 agrees at 8 bases. With 1 base clipped from V and 5 bases from J, the junction kept 10 bases outside the gene matches. In germline, CDR1 is SGHRS, CDR2 YFSETQ. The CDR3 spans 16 residues. The CDR3 nucleotides are TGCGCCAGCAGCTTGCCCGTCGGGGGGGCAGGTGAGACCCAGTACTTC. Translation: CASSLPVGGAGETQYF.

The V and J genes are TRBV6-1 and TRBJ2-7, with TRBD1 as a possible D gene (6 bases). The V end lost 2 bases, the J end lost 2 bases, and 13 bases lay between the germline ends. The CDR3 runs to 15 residues. CDR1 is MNHNS and CDR2 is SASEGT in the germline V gene. DNA for the CDR3: TGTGCCAGCAGTGAACCGGACAGATCTACCTACGAGCAGTACTTC. This gives the protein CASSEPDRSTYEQYF.

The chain recombines TRBV5-1 with TRBJ1-1, with 7 nucleotides matching TRBD1. The germline gives CDR1 SGHRS, CDR2 YFSETQ. This CDR3 is 14 amino acids long. V trimming: 6 bases; J trimming: 0 bases; junction bases outside the gene matches: 5. The CDR3 sequence: CASNPTGMNTEAFF. The CDR3, as DNA: TGCGCCAGCAACCCGACAGGGATGAACACTGAAGCTTTCTTT.

The V and J genes are TRBV10-3 and TRBJ2-1; 11 nucleotides agree with TRBD2. This CDR3 contains 15 residues. The junction had 9 bases not matched to a gene; V was cut back by 11 bases and J by 3 bases. Germline V gene data show CDR1 as ENHRY and CDR2 as SYGVKD. The CDR3 DNA sequence: TGTGCCGCTGTTGGTAGCGGGGGGGACTACAATGAGCAGTTCTTC. Its translation is CAAVGSGGDYNEQFF.

The V call is TRBV20-1, the J call TRBJ2-5; D is unresolved. The V gene's germline CDR1 is DFQATT and CDR2 SNEGSKA (reference sequence). The CDR3 loop spans 10 amino acids. In nucleotides, the CDR3 is TGCAACCCGGACCAAGAGACCCAGTACTTC. Translation: CNPDQETQYF.

This clone was detected once. This chain joins TRBV20-1 and TRBJ2-1; TRBD2 agrees at 7 bases. J was trimmed by 9 bases and V by 4 bases; bases with no gene match: 3. The CDR3 has 11 residues. The germline V gene encodes CDR1 DFQATT and CDR2 SNEGSKA (reference sequence). DNA for the CDR3: TGCAGTGCTAAACGGGAGGTTGAGCAGTTCTTC. It is translated as CSAKREVEQFF.

This clone occurred once. The chain employs TRBV6-5 and TRBJ2-7; tentative D call: TRBD2 (5 bases). This CDR3 contains 14 residues. V lost 0 bases to trimming and J lost 2 bases, with 8 bases between them. Per the germline V gene, CDR1 is MNHEY and CDR2 is SVGAGI. The CDR3 DNA is TGTGCCAGCAGTTACTCGACTACCACCTACGAGCAGTACTTC. This encodes CASSYSTTTYEQYF.

The J gene is TRBJ2-5, the V gene TRBV5-1, with a possible D match to TRBD2 (6 bases). The CDR3 covers 14 residues. From germline, CDR1 is SGHRS and CDR2 YFSETQ. V gave up 0 bases and J gave up 8 bases, with 14 bases separating them. The CDR3 bases are TGCGCCAGCAGCTTGGGGGACTTCGCGGGTACCCAGTACTTC. This codes for CASSLGDFAGTQYF.

This clone was seen a few times. This rearrangement joins TRBV29-1 to TRBJ1-1; tentatively, D is TRBD1 (6 bases). CDR1 is SQVTM and CDR2 is ANQGSEA in the germline V gene. Trimming cost V 5 bases and J 5 bases, with 12 bases left between them. The CDR3 runs 12 residues. The CDR3 coding sequence is TGCAGCGTTCGAACAGGGTGGACTGAAGCTTTCTTT. Protein: CSVRTGWTEAFF.

This chain joins TRBV7-9 and TRBJ1-2, with 11 bases matching TRBD1. Trimming took 4 bases from V and 4 from J; bases not matched to a gene: 5. Germline V gene lookup returns CDR1 SEHNR and CDR2 FQNEAQ (reference sequence). CDR3 length: 15 amino acids. The CDR3: CASSSGQGAFYGYTF. CDR3 nucleotide sequence: TGTGCCAGCAGCTCCGGACAGGGGGCGTTCTATGGCTACACCTTC.

J is TRBJ2-5 and V is TRBV18; 8 nucleotides line up with TRBD1. CDR1 and CDR2 (germline): KGHSH, LQKENI. The J segment lost 4 bases and the V segment lost 0 bases, leaving 4 bases of the junction unmatched. The CDR3 has 15 amino acids. In DNA, the CDR3 is TGTGCCAGCTCACCACCCGGGACAGGAGCAGAGACCCAGTACTTC. This gives the protein CASSPPGTGAETQYF.

The table lists this clone with a few counts. DNA for the CDR3: TGTGCCAGCACCCTGAGGGACAGTAAAGCTTTCTTT. It is translated as CASTLRDSKAFF. The chain links TRBV7-9 to TRBJ1-1, with 7 bases lining up with TRBD1. The V gene's germline CDR1 is SEHNR and CDR2 FQNEAQ (reference sequence). The CDR3 totals 12 residues. V trimming: 7 bases; J trimming: 9 bases; junction bases outside the gene matches: 8.

V is TRBV7-8 and J is TRBJ2-3; D not resolved. The CDR3 loop spans 15 amino acids. Germline assignment: CDR1 SGHVS and CDR2 FQNEAQ. V was pared by 10 bases and J by 0 bases, with 17 bases between. The CDR3 DNA reads as TGTGCCACTGACCCTTCAGCGATAAGCACAGATACGCAGTATTTT. Its protein product is CATDPSAISTDTQYF.